This T cell receptor beta chain was identified during a study of T cells in Graves' hyperthyroidism and ophthalmopathy. Any symptoms of ophthalmopathy came after the first hyperthyroidism diagnosis, from which the blood sample dates. Out of around 10 ml of fresh peripheral blood came the PBMCs. This clonotype came up many times. The target antigen is unknown. Study outcomes and limitations: A median around 5.9 months before onset, the model predicted ophthalmopathy.

The TCR beta CDR3 regions underwent amplification using RNA transcripts as the source. Using the HTBI primer set, a first-round RT-PCR was run on the TCR CDR3. TCRdb re-called the multiplex PCR reads through MiXCR, storing one row per CDR3 protein. The table records roughly 180,000 distinct CDR3 sequences, just under 9.5% of them present only once. Germline assignment: CDR1 SGHTA and CDR2 FQGTGA. The CDR3 runs to 15 residues. Trimming took 1 base from V and 0 from J, leaving 9 bases between them. Sequenced input: blood. The receptor was derived from a woman in her late teens or twenties with Graves' hyperthyroidism that later progressed to Graves' ophthalmopathy. The genes are TRBV7-3 and TRBJ1-1; no clear D. The CDR3 DNA reads TGTGCCAGCAGCTTAATCCCCGGACTGAACACTGAAGCTTTCTTT. This gives the protein CASSLIPGLNTEAFF. The complete variable domain, with remaining parts taken from reference TRBV7-3 and TRBJ1-1, reads GAGVSQTPSNKVTEKGKYVELRCDPISGHTALYWYRQSLGQGPEFLIYFQGTGAADDSGLPNDRFFAVRPEGSVSTLKIQRTERGDSAVYLCASSLIPGLNTEAFFGQGTRLTVV.